The clone carrying this T cell receptor (beta chain) was seen once. Its antigen is still unknown. This CDR3 is built from 14 residues. Germline V gives CDR1 SGHDN, CDR2 FVKESK. V was pared by 2 bases and J by 4 bases, with 8 bases between. This sample was taken from a study of blood T cells in healthy people across ages. The study's findings and limits: Donors of long life had a larger count of naive CD4+ cells and greater diversity than aged donors. As naive T cell percentage varied, TCR beta diversity correlated strongly with it.

Then a second PCR, running roughly 7 to 11 cycles, was carried out with a sample-barcoded 5' primer and a J-beta primer mix. TCRdb analysed the 5' RACE reads with MiXCR anew, one entry per CDR3 protein. Among around 990,000 distinct CDR3 sequences listed, more than 30% were seen once. V gene TRBV14 combines with J gene TRBJ2-2; D ambiguous. This receptor was obtained from a young man in good health. Sequencing was carried out using blood. The DNA for the CDR3 is TGTGCCAGCAGCCAACGCTTTAGCACCGGGGAGCTGTTTTTT. This codes for CASSQRFSTGELFF.